A single sample gave rise to the 26 T cell receptor beta chains below, sequenced in a study of monozygotic twins with inflammatory bowel disease (dated by TCRdb to between 2018 and 2021). To prepare the library, 5' RACE was applied. Instrument used: Illumina HiSeq 2500. TCRdb reprocessed the reads, so every CDR3 protein sequence counts as one entry and DNA is not shown. The table kept for this sample lists some 190,000 distinct CDR3 sequences. Of the sample, 7.5% to 9.5% is held by the ten largest clones. Sequenced input: blood. These receptors came from a human donor with ulcerative colitis or Crohn's disease, or a healthy co-twin of an affected twin (not recorded which).

The chain recombines TRBV13 with TRBJ2-3; TCRdb picks TRBD1, but there is no DNA to check that call. CDR3 length: 14 amino acids. Germline CDR1 PRHDT, CDR2 FYEKMQ (reference sequence). This CDR3 reads CASSPTGLGDTQYF.

The chain combines TRBV2 with TRBJ2-7; the TCRdb D gene call, TRBD1, has no DNA to confirm it. From germline, CDR1 is SNHLY and CDR2 FYNNEI. CDR3 length: 12 amino acids. CDR3: CASRGTGYEQYF.

The chain couples TRBV6-5 to TRBJ2-7. Germline assignment: CDR1 MNHEY and CDR2 SVGAGI. The CDR3 sequence is 15 residues long. The CDR3 here is CASSSPGSGSYEQYF.

The V and J genes are TRBV10-3 and TRBJ2-7; as DNA is missing, the TRBD2 call by TCRdb cannot be tested. Germline CDR1 ENHRY, CDR2 SYGVKD. The CDR3 contains 15 residues. This CDR3 reads CAISEGAGGYSEQYF.

V is TRBV7-9 and J is TRBJ1-3. This CDR3 is 12 amino acids long. The germline V gene has CDR1 SEHNR and CDR2 FQNEAQ (reference sequence). CDR3 residues: CASVTDGNTIYF.

The chain has TRBV12-3 or TRBV12-4 and TRBJ1-5; TCRdb indicates TRBD1, and absent DNA this call remains unverified. The CDR3 is made up of 12 amino acids. CDR3 residues: CATMTGNQPQHF.

This sequence joins TRBV24-1 and TRBJ2-5; TCRdb calls TRBD1, which cannot be checked without DNA. The CDR3 spans 13 residues. Germline V gives CDR1 KGHDR, CDR2 SFDVKD. The CDR3 sequence: CATPWGWEETQYF.

The rearrangement links TRBV18 to TRBJ2-1. The germline CDR1 and CDR2 sequences are KGHSH and LQKENI. CDR3 length equals 16 residues. The CDR3 loop reads CASSPPTPSSYNEQFF.

The rearrangement links TRBV6-1 to TRBJ2-7; checking the TCRdb D call of TRBD1 is not possible without DNA. The germline V gene has CDR1 MNHNS and CDR2 SASEGT. This CDR3 spans 15 amino acids. CDR3: CASSPPRDRVYEQYF.

This chain connects TRBV28 to TRBJ2-7. Germline CDR1 and CDR2: MDHEN and SYDVKM. The CDR3 sequence is 13 residues long. CDR3 residues: CASSFRLFYEQYF.

The chain joins TRBV29-1 to TRBJ1-5; TCRdb selects TRBD1, and the lack of DNA leaves this call unchecked. CDR1 is SQVTM and CDR2 is ANQGSEA in the germline V gene. The CDR3 has 12 amino acids. CDR3 sequence: CSVRDSTEPQHF.

V usage is TRBV19 and J usage is TRBJ1-1. This CDR3 region has 15 residues. Germline CDR1 is LNHDA and CDR2 is SQIVND (reference sequence). The CDR3 loop is CASKGGGGMNTEAFF.

V usage is TRBV5-6 and J usage is TRBJ2-3; TCRdb reports TRBD2, a call that lacks DNA to check it against. CDR1 is SGHDT and CDR2 is YYEEEE in the germline V gene. This CDR3 spans 19 amino acids. The CDR3 is CASSLSRKGLVGVTDTQYF.

The CDR3 loop reads CASSHVAGGDGELFF. The rearrangement uses TRBV4-1 and TRBJ2-2; the TCRdb D gene call, TRBD2, has no DNA to confirm it. From germline, CDR1 is MGHRA and CDR2 YSYEKL. The length of the CDR3 is 15 residues.

This rearrangement joins TRBV5-4 to TRBJ2-3; TCRdb's D call, TRBD1, is unchecked because there is no DNA. The germline gives CDR1 SGHNT, CDR2 YYREEE (reference sequence). CDR3 length: 17 residues. The CDR3 spells CASNKGGTGASTDTQYF.

The chain combines TRBV20-1 with TRBJ1-6. CDR3 length equals 12 residues. The germline V gene encodes CDR1 DFQATT and CDR2 SNEGSKA (reference sequence). CDR3 sequence reads: CSASAEARPLHF.

The chain links TRBV12-3 or TRBV12-4 to TRBJ2-1; lacking DNA, the TRBD1 call made by TCRdb goes unchecked. The CDR3 is 14 residues long. The CDR3 protein is CASSLARGGNEQFF.

The rearrangement links TRBV29-1 to TRBJ1-5; the TCRdb call, TRBD1, lacks DNA for checking. The CDR3 length is 13 residues. The germline gives CDR1 SQVTM, CDR2 ANQGSEA. The CDR3: CSVITGVKQPQHF.

V and J are TRBV7-9 and TRBJ1-2. Germline CDR1 reads SEHNR; CDR2 reads FQNEAQ (reference sequence). This CDR3 spans 15 amino acids. The CDR3 loop reads CASSLPTNWGYGYTF. Looking up the rest from reference TRBV7-9 and TRBJ1-2 gives the full variable domain: DTGVSQNPRHKITKRGQNVTFRCDPISEHNRLYWYRQTLGQGPEFLTYFQNEAQLEKSRLLSDRFSAERPKGSFSTLEIQRTEQGDSAMYLCASSLPTNWGYGYTFGSGTRLTVV.

The J gene is TRBJ2-5, the V gene TRBV18. The CDR3 spans 14 residues. The V gene's germline CDR1 is KGHSH and CDR2 LQKENI. The CDR3 sequence is CASSPNNPGETQYF.

This sequence joins TRBV5-5 and TRBJ2-1; checking the TCRdb D call of TRBD1 is not possible without DNA. The CDR3 has 16 amino acids. Germline CDR1 and CDR2: SGHKS and YYEKEE (reference sequence). CDR3 residues: CASSSPLGGARDEQFF.

This rearrangement joins TRBV10-3 to TRBJ2-7; the D call from TCRdb, TRBD1, cannot be confirmed without DNA. Germline V lookup: CDR1 ENHRY, CDR2 SYGVKD. The length of the CDR3 is 14 residues. This CDR3 is CAISGLQGSYEQYF.

The V gene is TRBV3-1, the J gene TRBJ2-7; TCRdb names TRBD2, which stays unverified in the absence of DNA. Germline V lookup: CDR1 LGHDT, CDR2 YNNKEL (reference sequence). This CDR3 is built from 14 residues. The CDR3 sequence is CASSQGQLEGEQYF.

The V gene is TRBV5-1, the J gene TRBJ2-3; TCRdb's D call of TRBD2 is untestable without DNA. The CDR3 has 14 amino acids. CDR1 and CDR2 from the germline V gene are SGHRS and YFSETQ. CDR3 sequence: CASRSGMSTDTQYF.

The chain couples TRBV25-1 to TRBJ2-3; TCRdb designates TRBD2, a call that cannot be tested without DNA. The CDR3 loop spans 15 amino acids. Germline loops: CDR1 MGHDK, CDR2 SYGVNS. The chain's CDR3 is CASRFAGTTTDTQYF.

This sequence joins TRBV13 and TRBJ2-1. CDR1 PRHDT and CDR2 FYEKMQ come from the germline V gene (reference sequence). The CDR3 runs to 14 residues. The CDR3 loop reads CASLFDLLYNEQFF.